The TCR beta chain described here comes from a study of cytomegalovirus exposure and HLA in healthy donors. Findings and limits, study-wide: Among TCR beta chains of equal frequency, HLA-associated ones were more clonally expanded in a later analysis. A later analysis found TCR association rates differed by HLA locus, highest for DRB1 and lowest for HLA-C. Cytomegalovirus-associated TCR beta chains were listed, numbering roughly 150.

This clone was detected only once. The antigen is not known. From germline, CDR1 is LNHDA and CDR2 SQIVND (reference sequence). This CDR3 contains 16 residues. Unmatched junction bases numbered 5, after V lost 6 bases and J lost 2 bases. Primers: 60 Vbeta forward and 13 Jbeta reverse. Original data processing: Approximately 12 million of around 85 million unique TCR beta chains were shared, per a later count. Measured with immunoSEQ multiplex PCR; TCRdb has only the in-frame clones, and not every one. The V and J calls and clone size are taken from that table; D and trimming were inferred from the DNA. Of about 190,000 clones in the sample, roughly 84% were seen once.

The chain carries TRBV19 and TRBJ2-5; TRBD2 matches 14 bases. What was sequenced was PBMCs. This sequence originates from a boy between 5 and 17 years old in good health and CMV-seronegative. The CDR3 sequence is CASSRLAGGGQETQYF. The CDR3 nucleotides read TGTGCCAGTAGCCGACTAGCGGGAGGGGGGCAAGAGACCCAGTACTTC.